The 18 T cell receptor beta chains below come from one sample, sequenced in a study of identical twins. TCRdb passed the 5' RACE reads through MiXCR, listing each CDR3 protein once. The sample has 500,000 to 550,000 distinct CDR3 sequences, approximately 22% seen once. In addition, the sample was reused for a study of T cells expressing NK-cell markers.

The material sequenced was CD4+ T cells sorted from blood. The receptors were gathered from a woman aged 18-29 years in good health.

This clonotype appeared a few times. The V gene is TRBV5-1, the J gene TRBJ2-3; D unresolved. The CDR3 has 13 amino acids. V gave up 4 bases and J gave up 2 bases, with 8 bases separating them. Germline CDR1 reads SGHRS; CDR2 reads YFSETQ. Here the CDR3 reads CASSPLLTDTQYF. The CDR3 DNA reads TGCGCCAGCAGCCCTCTCCTCACAGATACGCAGTATTTT.

This clonotype has a count of ten or more. V usage is TRBV29-1 and J usage is TRBJ2-5, with 8 nucleotides matching TRBD1. The CDR3 extends over 13 amino acids. Germline V gives CDR1 SQVTM, CDR2 ANQGSEA. V lost 6 bases to trimming and J lost 3 bases; unmatched junction nucleotides: 6. This chain's CDR3 is CSVDRGRKETQYF. The DNA for the CDR3 is TGCAGCGTAGACAGGGGCCGCAAAGAGACCCAGTACTTC.

This clonotype was observed a few times. The chain combines TRBV18 with TRBJ2-1, with D uncertain. The germline V gene encodes CDR1 KGHSH and CDR2 LQKENI. V dropped 6 bases and J dropped 6 bases, with 12 bases sitting between them. The CDR3 loop spans 13 amino acids. The CDR3, as DNA: TGTGCCAGCTCCCGCAAGTTGAGCAATGAGCAGTTCTTC. Protein product: CASSRKLSNEQFF. The entire variable domain, with the rest obtained from reference TRBV18 and TRBJ2-1, is as follows: NAGVMQNPRHLVRRRGQEARLRCSPMKGHSHVYWYRQLPEEGLKFMVYLQKENIIDESGMPKERFSAEFPKEGPSILRIQQVVRGDSAAYFCASSRKLSNEQFFGPGTRLTVL.

This clonotype has more than one count but fewer than ten. The chain uses TRBV3-1 and TRBJ1-2; D gene unclear. V shed 1 base and J shed 8 bases, with 11 bases lying between them. The CDR3 covers 13 residues. Germline V gene sequence: CDR1 LGHDT, CDR2 YNNKEL (reference sequence). CDR3 sequence: CASSQGRFLGYTF. Written as DNA, the CDR3 is TGTGCCAGCAGCCAAGGTCGGTTCTTGGGCTACACCTTC. Variable domain in full (rest from reference TRBV3-1 and TRBJ1-2): DTAVSQTPKYLVTQMGNDKSIKCEQNLGHDTMYWYKQDSKKFLKIMFSYNNKELIINETVPNRFSPKSPDKAHLNLHINSLELGDSAVYFCASSQGRFLGYTFGSGTRLTVV.

The chain joins TRBV20-1 to TRBJ1-1; D call uncertain. The CDR3 extends over 12 amino acids. The V gene lost 4 bases and the J gene lost 0 bases, with 6 bases spanning the gap. Germline CDR1 is DFQATT and CDR2 is SNEGSKA (reference sequence). The CDR3 protein is CSATKLNTEAFF. The CDR3 DNA sequence: TGCAGTGCTACCAAGCTGAACACTGAAGCTTTCTTT.

This clonotype was found a few times. This rearrangement joins TRBV12-3 or TRBV12-4 to TRBJ1-4, with a possible D match to TRBD1 (6 bases). The V end was cut by 8 bases, the J end by 13 bases, with 23 bases between. The CDR3 has 14 amino acids. CDR3 amino acids: CASGLYRGPSGLFF. The CDR3 DNA is TGTGCCAGCGGACTGTATCGGGGGCCCTCGGGACTGTTTTTT.

The rearrangement uses TRBV7-3 and TRBJ2-7; D call uncertain. In germline, CDR1 is SGHTA, CDR2 FQGTGA. V dropped 0 bases and J dropped 1 base, with 10 bases sitting between them. The CDR3 covers 15 residues. CDR3 DNA sequence: TGTGCCAGCAGCTTAACGTCGGCGGAGTCCTACGAGCAGTACTTC. It yields the protein CASSLTSAESYEQYF.

This rearrangement joins TRBV27 to TRBJ2-4; 7 positions match TRBD2. CDR3 length: 16 residues. After removal of 3 bases from V and 0 bases from J, the junction contained 5 bases not matched to a gene. Looked up from germline, CDR1 is MNHEY and CDR2 is SMNVEV (reference sequence). CDR3 DNA sequence: TGTGCCAGCAGTTTGCTAGCGGTTCGAGCCAAAAACATTCAGTACTTC. Translated, it gives CASSLLAVRAKNIQYF.

This sequence joins TRBV5-8 and TRBJ1-2; 7 bases agree with TRBD1. The CDR3 is made up of 14 amino acids. V shed 3 bases, J shed 6 bases, and the junction held 8 bases outside the gene matches. Per germline, CDR1 SGHTS and CDR2 YDEGEE. The CDR3 region has the DNA TGTGCCAGCAGCTCGAGGGGGCTTTTCCATGGCTACACCTTC. Translated: CASSSRGLFHGYTF.

The V call is TRBV5-6, the J call TRBJ2-7, with D unclear. Germline loops: CDR1 SGHDT, CDR2 YYEEEE. This CDR3 comprises 14 residues. Trimming removed 4 bases from V and 1 base from J, with 12 bases in between. The CDR3 sequence is CASSPTLRSYEQYF. The CDR3 bases are TGTGCCAGCAGCCCAACCTTGCGTTCCTACGAGCAGTACTTC.

The J gene is TRBJ2-1, the V gene TRBV20-1; 10 nucleotides align to TRBD2. After removal of 6 bases from V and 10 bases from J, the junction contained 12 bases not matched to a gene. This CDR3 comprises 14 residues. CDR1 is DFQATT and CDR2 is SNEGSKA in the germline V gene (reference sequence). The CDR3 region has the DNA TGCAGTGCCCGGATAGGTCTAGCGGGAGTCGAGCAGTTCTTC. Its translation is CSARIGLAGVEQFF.

This clonotype showed up just a few times. CDR3 DNA: TGTGCCGGCCGAGGGAGACAGGGTAGGGTGGAGCTGTTTTTT. It encodes CAGRGRQGRVELFF. This sequence joins TRBV2 and TRBJ2-2; 7 bases match TRBD1. The CDR3 totals 14 residues. V shed 11 bases and J 10 bases; nucleotides not matched to a gene: 16. Germline loops: CDR1 SNHLY, CDR2 FYNNEI.

The chain uses TRBV6-4 and TRBJ1-5; TRBD1 matches 7 bases. The germline V gene encodes CDR1 MRHNA and CDR2 SNTAGT. The CDR3 sequence is 15 residues long. V was clipped by 4 bases and J by 9 bases; unmatched bases: 12. The CDR3 loop reads CASSGATQGERPQHF. Here the CDR3 DNA reads TGTGCCAGCAGTGGAGCGACGCAGGGGGAAAGGCCCCAGCATTTT.

Worth noting for this clonotype: One junction end disagrees with the germline gene, perhaps due to a read error. The CDR3 is CSSSLSGNTEAFF. The DNA for the CDR3 is TGTTCCAGCAGCTTAAGTGGGAACACTGAAGCTTTCTTT. The chain has TRBV7-3 and TRBJ1-1; D unclear. This CDR3 contains 13 residues. The germline gives CDR1 SGHTA, CDR2 FQGTGA.

The genes are TRBV25-1 and TRBJ1-2; 9 bases are a match to TRBD1. From germline, CDR1 is MGHDK and CDR2 SYGVNS. The CDR3 loop spans 14 amino acids. V was pared by 6 bases and J by 4 bases, with 6 bases of the junction left unmatched. In DNA form, the CDR3 reads TGTGCCAGCAGAGAGACAGGGGGAGGCTATGGCTACACCTTC. Residues: CASRETGGGYGYTF.

The chain recombines TRBV9 with TRBJ2-5; 13 bases match TRBD2. Germline CDR1 and CDR2: SGDLS and YYNGEE. After removal of 3 bases from V and 5 bases from J, the junction contained 7 bases not matched to a gene. This CDR3 spans 16 amino acids. The DNA of the CDR3 is TGTGCCAGCAGCGCAGGGACTAGCGGGATGGGGGAGACCCAGTACTTC. Its protein is CASSAGTSGMGETQYF.

The chain uses TRBV5-1 and TRBJ2-3; tentatively, D is TRBD1 (5 bases). This CDR3 region has 14 residues. Germline V gene lookup returns CDR1 SGHRS and CDR2 YFSETQ. Deletions cut 4 bases from V and 0 bases from J, with 9 bases between. This CDR3 reads CASSRQSSTDTQYF. The DNA of the CDR3 is TGCGCCAGCAGCCGACAGTCTAGCACAGATACGCAGTATTTT.

V is TRBV4-3 and J is TRBJ2-7; 11 bases align to TRBD2. J was trimmed by 2 bases and V by 6 bases; bases with no gene match: 9. Germline V lookup: CDR1 LGHNA, CDR2 YSLEER. The CDR3 contains 16 residues. CDR3 sequence (DNA): TGCGCCAGCAGTTACGCTACTAGCGGGAGTACCTACGAGCAGTACTTC. Protein sequence: CASSYATSGSTYEQYF.